The 23 T cell receptor beta chains in this list originate from one sample, sequenced in a study of OX40 agonist ivuxolimab in advanced cancers. Generated by immunoSEQ multiplex PCR, the TCRdb table keeps only in-frame clones and is missing some. The repertoire holds around 80,000 clones, with approximately 85% as singletons. The sequencing used CD4+ or CD8+ T cells sorted from blood, collected in a trial of the OX40 agonist ivuxolimab. The receptors here all came from an adult with an advanced solid tumor such as melanoma, head and neck, liver or kidney cancer.

The rearrangement uses TRBV7-2 and TRBJ1-2; D not resolved. This CDR3 is built from 17 residues. CDR1 and CDR2 (germline): SGHTA, FQGNSA. The V and J ends lost 2 bases and 7 bases respectively, with 23 bases between them. The CDR3 DNA is TGTGCCAGCAGCTTAAGCGTTGGCAGGATCCCCCCCCTTGGCTACACCTTC. Protein sequence: CASSLSVGRIPPLGYTF.

The CDR3 spells CASSYQGIRQPQHF. CDR3 nucleotides: TGTGCCAGCAGCTATCAGGGGATAAGGCAGCCCCAGCATTTT. The chain combines TRBV5-6 with TRBJ1-5; TRBD1 is a possible D gene (6 bases). There are 14 residues in the CDR3. Per the germline V gene, CDR1 is SGHDT and CDR2 is YYEEEE. The V and J ends lost 3 bases and 7 bases respectively, with 14 bases between them.

The chain has TRBV13 and TRBJ2-6; 10 bases are shared with TRBD1. With V trimmed by 5 bases and J by 2 bases, 6 bases remained unmatched. The CDR3 runs 17 residues. Germline loops: CDR1 PRHDT, CDR2 FYEKMQ (reference sequence). DNA for the CDR3: TGTGCCAGCAGCCTAGAGACAGGGGGCCCTGGGGCCAACGTCCTGACTTTC. Its translation is CASSLETGGPGANVLTF.

This chain joins TRBV5-1 and TRBJ2-5, with a possible D match to TRBD1 (5 bases). Germline V CDR1 and CDR2: SGHRS, YFSETQ. The CDR3 runs 11 residues. Trimming shortened V by 5 bases and J by 7 bases, and 9 bases separated the two germline ends. CDR3 amino acids: CASSSQGTQYF. For the CDR3, the DNA is TGCGCCAGCAGTTCCCAGGGGACCCAGTACTTC.

V is TRBV2 and J is TRBJ2-5, with 7 bases matching TRBD1. The CDR3 extends over 14 amino acids. The germline gives CDR1 SNHLY, CDR2 FYNNEI. J lost 4 bases, V lost 6 bases, and 8 bases had no gene match. The CDR3 sequence: CASSVRQGIETQYF. The CDR3 nucleotides are TGTGCCAGCAGCGTAAGACAGGGAATAGAGACCCAGTACTTC.

The chain employs TRBV13 and TRBJ2-7, with 8 bases identical to TRBD1. Germline V lookup: CDR1 PRHDT, CDR2 FYEKMQ (reference sequence). V lost 0 bases and J lost 4; bases outside the gene matches: 2. The CDR3 contains 14 residues. Written as DNA, the CDR3 is TGTGCCAGCAGCTTAGGGGACAGGGCTTACGAGCAGTACTTC. Amino acid sequence: CASSLGDRAYEQYF. The full variable domain, its missing parts supplied by reference TRBV13 and TRBJ2-7, is AAGVIQSPRHLIKEKRETATLKCYPIPRHDTVYWYQQGPGQDPQFLISFYEKMQSDKGSIPDRFSAQQFSDYHSELNMSSLELGDSALYFCASSLGDRAYEQYFGPGTRLTVT.

The chain has TRBV6-5 and TRBJ1-5; D possibly corresponds to TRBD1 (5 bases). The germline gives CDR1 MNHEY, CDR2 SVGAGI. The V gene lost 3 bases and the J gene lost 5 bases, with 14 bases spanning the gap. The CDR3 is 15 residues long. The CDR3 here is CASSYQGPNDQPQHF. The DNA of the CDR3 is TGTGCCAGCAGTTATCAGGGCCCCAATGATCAGCCCCAGCATTTT.

The CDR3 reads CASSSGQYNSPLHF. CDR3 in DNA: TGTGCCAGCAGCTCGGGACAATATAATTCACCCCTCCACTTT. The rearrangement joins TRBV5-4 to TRBJ1-6; D is possibly TRBD1 (6 bases). The CDR3 runs 14 residues. Trimming removed 3 bases at V and 4 bases at J, with 8 bases between. CDR1 SGHNT and CDR2 YYREEE come from the germline V gene (reference sequence).

The rearrangement uses TRBV11-2 and TRBJ2-7; 8 bases match TRBD1. Germline V CDR1 and CDR2: SGHAT, FQNNGV. CDR3 size: 16 residues. The V and J ends lost 5 bases and 4 bases, in that order; junction bases with no gene match: 13. CDR3 protein: CASSLIPGQVGYEQYF. CDR3 nucleotides: TGTGCCAGCAGCCTAATTCCGGGACAGGTGGGTTACGAGCAGTACTTC.

The J gene is TRBJ1-2, the V gene TRBV5-8; the D gene is possibly TRBD1 (6 bases). Germline V gene lookup returns CDR1 SGHTS and CDR2 YDEGEE. The CDR3 is 18 residues long. Trimming took off 0 bases at V and 2 bases at J, with 20 bases between the two ends. The CDR3 sequence is CASSLAPRGRDQNYGYTF. CDR3 nucleotides: TGTGCCAGCAGCTTGGCACCCAGGGGCCGAGACCAAAACTATGGCTACACCTTC. Combining the CDR3 with reference TRBV5-8 and TRBJ1-2 gives the whole variable domain EAGVTQSPTHLIKTRGQQATLRCSPISGHTSVYWYQQALGLGLQFLLWYDEGEERNRGNFPPRFSGRQFPNYSSELNVNALELEDSALYLCASSLAPRGRDQNYGYTFGSGTRLTVV.

The chain recombines TRBV30 with TRBJ2-7; possible D gene TRBD1, 7 bases. This CDR3 has 14 amino acids. The V and J ends lost 5 bases and 5 bases respectively, with 19 bases between them. Per germline, CDR1 GTSNPN and CDR2 SVGIG (reference sequence). The DNA of the CDR3 is TGTGCCTGGGAGGGATTGGGCAGGGGGGACGAGCAGTACTTC. It is translated as CAWEGLGRGDEQYF.

The chain is built from TRBV30 and TRBJ1-6; D is possibly TRBD1 (6 bases). V was shortened by 3 bases and J by 7 bases, with 13 bases between the two germline ends. This CDR3 is 14 amino acids long. The V gene's germline CDR1 is GTSNPN and CDR2 SVGIG (reference sequence). The CDR3 is CAWSGTFPNSPLHF. In nucleotides, the CDR3 is TGTGCCTGGAGCGGGACATTCCCAAATTCACCCCTCCACTTT.

This chain joins TRBV19 and TRBJ2-7, with a weak D call TRBD2 (7 bases). The ends were cut back, 2 bases at V and 2 bases at J, with 13 bases in the middle. CDR1 LNHDA and CDR2 SQIVND come from the germline V gene (reference sequence). This CDR3 contains 15 residues. The CDR3 loop is CASSIWGGPTYEQYF. As DNA, the CDR3 is TGTGCCAGTAGTATATGGGGGGGCCCAACCTACGAGCAGTACTTC.

J is TRBJ1-3 and V is TRBV10-3, with TRBD1 matching over 12 bases. The CDR3 length is 15 residues. The trim removed 6 bases at V and 4 bases at J, leaving 4 bases unmatched. Looked up from germline, CDR1 is ENHRY and CDR2 is SYGVKD. CDR3 bases: TGTGCCATCAGGGGACAGGGGGCAGGAGGAAACACCATATATTTT. Translated: CAIRGQGAGGNTIYF.

The rearrangement uses TRBV27 and TRBJ1-1; the match to TRBD1 covers 8 bases. V was pared by 7 bases and J by 0 bases, with 4 bases of the junction left unmatched. In germline, CDR1 is MNHEY, CDR2 SMNVEV (reference sequence). The CDR3 covers 14 residues. The CDR3 bases are TGTGCCAGCACAGGGGGCAACATGAACACTGAAGCTTTCTTT. Translated, it gives CASTGGNMNTEAFF.

This chain links TRBV7-9 with TRBJ2-1; no firm D call. Germline CDR1 reads SEHNR; CDR2 reads FQNEAQ (reference sequence). The CDR3 covers 15 residues. Trimming shortened V by 4 bases and J by 2 bases, and 12 bases separated the two germline ends. In nucleotides, the CDR3 is TGTGCCAGCAGCTCTATTTTGGTCCCCTACAATGAGCAGTTCTTC. It is translated as CASSSILVPYNEQFF.

The V gene is TRBV9, the J gene TRBJ1-5; 8 bases line up with TRBD1. Germline CDR1 and CDR2: SGDLS and YYNGEE. J was trimmed by 2 bases and V by 4 bases; bases with no gene match: 5. This CDR3 has 15 amino acids. This CDR3 is CASSRGQGRNQPQHF. In nucleotides, the CDR3 is TGTGCCAGCAGCCGAGGACAGGGTCGCAATCAGCCCCAGCATTTT.

The chain combines TRBV5-1 with TRBJ1-6; a possible D gene is TRBD1 (6 bases). The CDR3 spans 19 residues. Trimming took off 1 base at V and 1 base at J, with 18 bases between the two ends. Germline-derived CDR1 and CDR2 are SGHRS and YFSETQ. The CDR3 is CASSLSRGERKSYNSPLHF. DNA for the CDR3: TGCGCCAGCAGCTTGAGCAGGGGCGAACGGAAATCCTATAATTCACCCCTCCACTTT.

This clone was seen a single time. The genes are TRBV5-3 and TRBJ2-1; 7 bases line up with TRBD2. TRBV5-3 is recorded as an ORF, its role being uncertain. V lost 2 bases, J lost 8 bases, and 10 bases stayed unmatched. This CDR3 is 15 amino acids long. CDR3 region: CARSLMKRGRYEQFF. CDR3 DNA sequence: TGTGCCAGAAGCTTAATGAAGCGGGGTCGATATGAGCAGTTCTTC.

V usage is TRBV5-1 and J usage is TRBJ2-3; D is perhaps TRBD2 (5 bases). The V gene lost 1 base and the J gene lost 3 bases, with 9 bases spanning the gap. Germline V gene lookup returns CDR1 SGHRS and CDR2 YFSETQ. This CDR3 comprises 14 residues. CDR3 protein: CASSLFGETDTQYF. CDR3 nucleotide sequence: TGCGCCAGCAGCTTGTTCGGGGAAACAGATACGCAGTATTTT.

The chain recombines TRBV7-9 with TRBJ2-3; 7 nucleotides align to TRBD2. This CDR3 comprises 14 residues. J gave up 4 bases and V 0 bases, and 1 base lay outside the gene matches. Germline CDR1 SEHNR, CDR2 FQNEAQ (reference sequence). The CDR3: CASSLAGGSDTQYF. CDR3 coding DNA: TGTGCCAGCAGCTTAGCGGGGGGGTCAGATACGCAGTATTTT.

J is TRBJ2-7 and V is TRBV6-5; no reliable D call. CDR3 length: 16 residues. V was pared by 0 bases and J by 1 base, with 13 bases between. CDR1 is MNHEY and CDR2 is SVGAGI in the germline V gene. The CDR3 sequence: CASSYSEPPGSYEQYF. The CDR3 region has the DNA TGTGCCAGCAGTTACTCTGAGCCCCCGGGTTCCTACGAGCAGTACTTC.

This clone was counted between two and nine times. The V call is TRBV7-9, the J call TRBJ2-3, with D possibly being TRBD1 (6 bases). CDR3 size: 15 residues. The V end lost 1 base, the J end lost 0 bases, and 8 bases lay between the germline ends. Germline assignment: CDR1 SEHNR and CDR2 FQNEAQ (reference sequence). CDR3 DNA sequence: TGTGCCAGCAGCTTAGAAAGGGGGAGCACAGATACGCAGTATTTT. Translating gives CASSLERGSTDTQYF.